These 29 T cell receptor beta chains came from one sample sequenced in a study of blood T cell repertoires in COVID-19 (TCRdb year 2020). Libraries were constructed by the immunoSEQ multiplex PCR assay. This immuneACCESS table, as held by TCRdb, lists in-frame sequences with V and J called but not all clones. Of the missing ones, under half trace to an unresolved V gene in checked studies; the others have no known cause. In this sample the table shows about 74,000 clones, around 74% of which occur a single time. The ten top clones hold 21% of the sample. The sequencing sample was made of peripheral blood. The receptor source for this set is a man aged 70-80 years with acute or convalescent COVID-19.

CDR3 in DNA: TGTGCCAGCCTAGGGCTAGCCGATATCGGGACCCAGTACTTC. This sequence encodes CASLGLADIGTQYF. This chain joins TRBV7-9 and TRBJ2-5; TRBD2 might be the D (5 bases). Germline V gene lookup returns CDR1 SEHNR and CDR2 FQNEAQ (reference sequence). This CDR3 is built from 14 residues. Deletions cut 8 bases from V and 7 bases from J, with 20 bases between.

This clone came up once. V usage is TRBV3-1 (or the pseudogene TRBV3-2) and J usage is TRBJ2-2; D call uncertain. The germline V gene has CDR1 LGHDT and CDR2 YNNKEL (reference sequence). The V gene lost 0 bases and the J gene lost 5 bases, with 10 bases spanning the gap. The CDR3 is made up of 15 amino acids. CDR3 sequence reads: CASSQEIAWTGELFF. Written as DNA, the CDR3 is TGTGCCAGCAGCCAAGAAATCGCGTGGACCGGGGAGCTGTTTTTT.

The DNA for the CDR3 is TGTGCCAGCAGCCGCTTGGGAGTTGCAACTAATGAAAAACTGTTTTTT. It yields the protein CASSRLGVATNEKLFF. The chain is built from TRBV7-8 and TRBJ1-4; D is unresolved. V was pared by 5 bases and J by 0 bases, with 13 bases between. The CDR3 totals 16 residues. Germline values: CDR1 SGHVS, CDR2 FQNEAQ.

CDR3 coding DNA: TGTGCCATTCAGGGAAATGGAAACAATCAGCCCCAGCATTTT. This gives the protein CAIQGNGNNQPQHF. The chain couples TRBV10-3 to TRBJ1-5, with TRBD1 as a possible D gene (5 bases). CDR1 and CDR2 from the germline V gene are ENHRY and SYGVKD. The CDR3 length is 14 residues. Trimming pared 9 bases from V and 3 bases from J, leaving 15 bases between.

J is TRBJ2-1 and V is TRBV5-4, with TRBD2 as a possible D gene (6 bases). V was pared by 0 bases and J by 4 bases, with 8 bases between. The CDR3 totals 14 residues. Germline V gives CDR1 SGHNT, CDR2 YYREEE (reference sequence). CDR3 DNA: TGTGCCAGCAGCTTGGTGGGGGGATACAATGAGCAGTTCTTC. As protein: CASSLVGGYNEQFF. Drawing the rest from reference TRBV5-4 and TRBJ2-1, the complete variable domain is ETGVTQSPTHLIKTRGQQVTLRCSSQSGHNTVSWYQQALGQGPQFIFQYYREEENGRGNFPPRFSGLQFPNYSSELNVNALELDDSALYLCASSLVGGYNEQFFGPGTRLTVL.

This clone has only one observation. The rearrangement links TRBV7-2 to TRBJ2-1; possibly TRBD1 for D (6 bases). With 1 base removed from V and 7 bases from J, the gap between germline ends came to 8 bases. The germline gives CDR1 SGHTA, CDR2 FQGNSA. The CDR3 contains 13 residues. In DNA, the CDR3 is TGTGCCAGCAGCTTAGACAGGGCTAATGAGCAGTTCTTC. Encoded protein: CASSLDRANEQFF.

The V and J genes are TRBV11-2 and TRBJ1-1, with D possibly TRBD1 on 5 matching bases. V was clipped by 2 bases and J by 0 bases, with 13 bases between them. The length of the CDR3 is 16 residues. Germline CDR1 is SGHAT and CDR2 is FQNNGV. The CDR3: CASSLNAAGVNTEAFF. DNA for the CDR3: TGTGCCAGCAGCTTAAACGCGGCGGGGGTGAACACTGAAGCTTTCTTT.

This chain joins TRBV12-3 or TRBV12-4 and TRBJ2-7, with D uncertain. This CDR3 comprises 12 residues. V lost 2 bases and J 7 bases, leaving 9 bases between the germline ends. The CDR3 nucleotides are TGTGCCAGCAGTTTAAATGCCGGGGAGCAGTACTTC. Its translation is CASSLNAGEQYF.

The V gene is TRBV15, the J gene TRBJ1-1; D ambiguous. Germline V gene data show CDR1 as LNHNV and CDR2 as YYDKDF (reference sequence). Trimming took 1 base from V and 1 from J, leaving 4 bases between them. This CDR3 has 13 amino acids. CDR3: CATSRGQNTEAFF. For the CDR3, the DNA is TGTGCCACCAGCAGAGGGCAGAACACTGAAGCTTTCTTT.

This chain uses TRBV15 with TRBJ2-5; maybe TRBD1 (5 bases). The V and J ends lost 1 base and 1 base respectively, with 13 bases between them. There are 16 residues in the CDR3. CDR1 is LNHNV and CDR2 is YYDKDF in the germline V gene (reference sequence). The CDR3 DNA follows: TGTGCCACCAGCAGAGCCCGAACTGGGGCCCAAGAGACCCAGTACTTC. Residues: CATSRARTGAQETQYF.

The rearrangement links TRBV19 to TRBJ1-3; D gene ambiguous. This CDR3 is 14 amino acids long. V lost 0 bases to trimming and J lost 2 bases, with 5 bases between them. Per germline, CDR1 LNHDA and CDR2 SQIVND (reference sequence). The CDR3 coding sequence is TGTGCCAGTAGTATAGAGGCAGCTGGAAACACCATATATTTT. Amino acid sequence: CASSIEAAGNTIYF.

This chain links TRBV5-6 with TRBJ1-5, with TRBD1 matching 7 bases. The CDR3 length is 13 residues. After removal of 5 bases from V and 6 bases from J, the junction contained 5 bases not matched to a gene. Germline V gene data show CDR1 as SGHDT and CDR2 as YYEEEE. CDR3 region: CASSSDRRQPQHF. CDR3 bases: TGTGCCAGCAGTTCGGACAGGCGTCAGCCCCAGCATTTT.

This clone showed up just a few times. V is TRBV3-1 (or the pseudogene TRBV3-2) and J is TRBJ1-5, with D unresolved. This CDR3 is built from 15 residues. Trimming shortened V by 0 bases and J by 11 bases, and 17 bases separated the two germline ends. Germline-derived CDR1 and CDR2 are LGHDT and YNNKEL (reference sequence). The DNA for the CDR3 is TGTGCCAGCAGCCAAGATGGATTGAGGGAGCGGACCCAGCATTTT. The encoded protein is CASSQDGLRERTQHF.

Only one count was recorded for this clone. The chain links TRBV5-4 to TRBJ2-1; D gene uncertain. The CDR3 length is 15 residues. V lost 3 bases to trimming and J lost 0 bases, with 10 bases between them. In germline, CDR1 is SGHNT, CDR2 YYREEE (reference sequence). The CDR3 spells CASSSVTSSYNEQFF. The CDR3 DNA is TGTGCCAGCAGCTCCGTCACGAGCTCCTACAATGAGCAGTTCTTC.

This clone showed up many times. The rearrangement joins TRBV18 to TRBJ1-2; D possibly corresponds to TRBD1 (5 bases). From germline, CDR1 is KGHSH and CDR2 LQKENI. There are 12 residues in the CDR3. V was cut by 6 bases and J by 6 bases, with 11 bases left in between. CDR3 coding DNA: TGTGCCAGCTCGCAGGGCGTCGATGGCTACACCTTC. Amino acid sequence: CASSQGVDGYTF.

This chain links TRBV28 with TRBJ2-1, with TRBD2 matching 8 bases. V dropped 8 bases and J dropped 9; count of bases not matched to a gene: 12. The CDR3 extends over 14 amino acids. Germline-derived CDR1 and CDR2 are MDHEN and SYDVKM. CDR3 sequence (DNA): TGTGCCAGCGGGTCGGGGGGGACCGGCGGTGAGCAGTTCTTC. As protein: CASGSGGTGGEQFF.

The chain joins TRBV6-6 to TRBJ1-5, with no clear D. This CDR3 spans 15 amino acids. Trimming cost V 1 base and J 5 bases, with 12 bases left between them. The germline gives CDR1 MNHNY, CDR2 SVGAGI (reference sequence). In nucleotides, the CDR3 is TGTGCCAGCAGTTACTTATTGGCAGAAGATCAGCCCCAGCATTTT. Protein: CASSYLLAEDQPQHF.

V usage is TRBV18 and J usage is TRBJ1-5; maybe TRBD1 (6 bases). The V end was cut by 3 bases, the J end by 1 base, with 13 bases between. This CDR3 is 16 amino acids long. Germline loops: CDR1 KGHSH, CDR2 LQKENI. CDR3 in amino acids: CASSPSTGKSNQPQHF. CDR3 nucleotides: TGTGCCAGCTCACCCTCCACAGGGAAAAGCAATCAGCCCCAGCATTTT.

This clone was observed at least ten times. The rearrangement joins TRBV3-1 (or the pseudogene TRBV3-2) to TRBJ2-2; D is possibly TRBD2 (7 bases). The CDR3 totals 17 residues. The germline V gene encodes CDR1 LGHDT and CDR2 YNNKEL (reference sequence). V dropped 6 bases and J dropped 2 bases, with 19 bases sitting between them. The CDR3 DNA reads TGTGCCAGCAGGACCGAAGGGGGGGGAGAAAACACCGGGGAGCTGTTTTTT. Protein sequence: CASRTEGGGENTGELFF.

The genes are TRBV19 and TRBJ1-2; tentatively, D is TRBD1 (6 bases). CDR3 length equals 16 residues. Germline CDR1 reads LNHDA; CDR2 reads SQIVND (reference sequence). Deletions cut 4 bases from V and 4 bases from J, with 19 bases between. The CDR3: CASSTRQAHWGYGYTF. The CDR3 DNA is TGTGCCAGTAGTACCCGACAGGCGCATTGGGGCTATGGCTACACCTTC.

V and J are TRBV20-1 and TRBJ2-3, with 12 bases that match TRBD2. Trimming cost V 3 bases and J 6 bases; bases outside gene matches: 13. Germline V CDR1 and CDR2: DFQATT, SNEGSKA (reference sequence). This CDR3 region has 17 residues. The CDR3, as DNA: TGCAGTGCTAGTGACTTCCTAGCGGGAGGGCCTGGGGATACGCAGTATTTT. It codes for CSASDFLAGGPGDTQYF.

The CDR3 DNA reads as TGTGCCAGCAGCCCCGGGACAGCAAACCAAGAGACCCAGTACTTC. As protein: CASSPGTANQETQYF. This rearrangement joins TRBV7-9 to TRBJ2-5; 7 bases map to TRBD1. With V trimmed by 5 bases and J by 0 bases, 6 bases remained unmatched. This CDR3 spans 15 amino acids. Per germline, CDR1 SEHNR and CDR2 FQNEAQ (reference sequence).

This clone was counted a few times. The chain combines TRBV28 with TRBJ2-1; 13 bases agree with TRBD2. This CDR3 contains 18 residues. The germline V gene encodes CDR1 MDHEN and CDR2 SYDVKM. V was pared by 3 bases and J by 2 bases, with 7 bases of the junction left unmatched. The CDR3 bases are TGTGCCAGCAGTTTCCCGACTAGCGGGAGGTCAACCTACAATGAGCAGTTCTTC. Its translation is CASSFPTSGRSTYNEQFF.

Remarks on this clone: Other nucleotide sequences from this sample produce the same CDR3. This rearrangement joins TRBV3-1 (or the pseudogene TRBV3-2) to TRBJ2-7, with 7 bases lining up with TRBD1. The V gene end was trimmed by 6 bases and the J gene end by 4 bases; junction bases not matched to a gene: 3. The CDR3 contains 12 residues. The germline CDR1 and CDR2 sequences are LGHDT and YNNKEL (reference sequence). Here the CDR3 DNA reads TGTGCCAGCAGTCAACAGGGGTACGAGCAGTACTTC. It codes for CASSQQGYEQYF.

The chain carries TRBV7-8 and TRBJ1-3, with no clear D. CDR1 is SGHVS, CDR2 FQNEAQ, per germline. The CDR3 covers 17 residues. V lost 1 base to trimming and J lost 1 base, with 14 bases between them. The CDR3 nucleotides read TGTGCCAGCAGCTTAGTAGGATCAGGAGGTTCTGGAAACACCATATATTTT. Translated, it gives CASSLVGSGGSGNTIYF.

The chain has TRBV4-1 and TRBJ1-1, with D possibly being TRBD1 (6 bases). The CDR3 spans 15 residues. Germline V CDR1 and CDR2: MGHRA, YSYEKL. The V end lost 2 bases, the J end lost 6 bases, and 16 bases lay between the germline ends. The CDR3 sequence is CASSQPTAPGAEAFF. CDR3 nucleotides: TGCGCCAGCAGCCAACCGACGGCCCCAGGGGCTGAAGCTTTCTTT.

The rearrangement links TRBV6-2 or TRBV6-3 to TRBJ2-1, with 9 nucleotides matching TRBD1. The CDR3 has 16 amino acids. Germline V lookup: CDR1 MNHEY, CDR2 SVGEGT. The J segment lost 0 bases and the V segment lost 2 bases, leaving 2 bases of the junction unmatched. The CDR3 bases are TGTGCCAGCAGTTACAGACAGGGGGACTCCTACAATGAGCAGTTCTTC. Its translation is CASSYRQGDSYNEQFF.

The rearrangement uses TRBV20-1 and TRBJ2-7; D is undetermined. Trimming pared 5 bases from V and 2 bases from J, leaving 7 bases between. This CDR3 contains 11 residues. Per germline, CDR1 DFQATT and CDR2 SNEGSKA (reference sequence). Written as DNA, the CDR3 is TGCAGTGCTTCGGCGGCCTACGAGCAGTACTTC. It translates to CSASAAYEQYF.

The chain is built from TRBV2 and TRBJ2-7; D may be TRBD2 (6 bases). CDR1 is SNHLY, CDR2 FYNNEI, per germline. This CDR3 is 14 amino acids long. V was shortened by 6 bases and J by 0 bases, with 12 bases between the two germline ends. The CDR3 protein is CASRQDGSSYEQYF. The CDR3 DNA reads TGTGCCAGCAGGCAGGACGGGAGCTCCTACGAGCAGTACTTC.